This TCR beta chain emerged from a study of T cells expressing NK-cell markers. TCRdb reprocessed the 5' RACE reads and stores each CDR3 protein as one record, lacking DNA. Its listing shows about 460,000 distinct CDR3 sequences. The CDR3 loop spans 16 amino acids. The germline CDR1 and CDR2 sequences are MNHNY and SVGAGI (reference sequence). Specimen: blood T cells: a sorted CD56 or NKG2C T cell subset, CD4+ or CD8+ T cells, or bulk PBMC T cells (not recorded which). The chain couples TRBV6-6 to TRBJ2-5; TCRdb names TRBD1, which stays unverified in the absence of DNA. This TCR was sampled from a woman aged 45 to 65 in good health. The CDR3 sequence: CASSYKRGTFQETQYF.